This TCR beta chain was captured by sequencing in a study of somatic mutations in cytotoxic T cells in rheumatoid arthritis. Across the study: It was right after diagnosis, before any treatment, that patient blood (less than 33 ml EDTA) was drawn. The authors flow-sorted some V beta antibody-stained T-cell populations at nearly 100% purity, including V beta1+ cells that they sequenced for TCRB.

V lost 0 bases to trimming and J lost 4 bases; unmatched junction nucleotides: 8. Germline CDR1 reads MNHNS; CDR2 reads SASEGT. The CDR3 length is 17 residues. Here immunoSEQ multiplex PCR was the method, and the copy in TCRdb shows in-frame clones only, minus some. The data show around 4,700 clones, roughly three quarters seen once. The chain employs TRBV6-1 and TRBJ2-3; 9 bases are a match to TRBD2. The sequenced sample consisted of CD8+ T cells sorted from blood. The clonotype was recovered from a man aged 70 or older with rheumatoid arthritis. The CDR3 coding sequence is TGTGCCAGCAGTGAAGCGTTAAGCGGGAGGCTTGCAGATACGCAGTATTTT. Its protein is CASSEALSGRLADTQYF.